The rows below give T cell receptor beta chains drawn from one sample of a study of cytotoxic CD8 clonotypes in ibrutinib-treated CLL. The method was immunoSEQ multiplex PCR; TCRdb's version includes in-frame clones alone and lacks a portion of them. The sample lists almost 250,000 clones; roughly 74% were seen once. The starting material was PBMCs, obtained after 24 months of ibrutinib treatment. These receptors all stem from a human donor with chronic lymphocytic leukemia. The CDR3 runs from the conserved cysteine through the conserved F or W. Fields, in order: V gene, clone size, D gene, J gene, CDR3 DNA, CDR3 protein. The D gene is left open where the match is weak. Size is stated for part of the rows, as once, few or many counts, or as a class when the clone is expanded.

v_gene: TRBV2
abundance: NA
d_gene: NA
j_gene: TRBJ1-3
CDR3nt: TGTGCCAGCACGGAGGGGCTACCTGGAAACACCATATATTTT
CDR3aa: CASTEGLPGNTIYF

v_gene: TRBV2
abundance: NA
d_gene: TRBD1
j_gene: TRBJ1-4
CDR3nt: TGTGCCAGCACCCCGAGGGGGCGTAATGAAAAACTGTTTTTT
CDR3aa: CASTPRGRNEKLFF

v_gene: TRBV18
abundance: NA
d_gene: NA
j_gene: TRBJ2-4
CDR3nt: TGTGCCAGCTCACCACTTTTTCTTTGGGAGGCCAAAAACATTCAGTACTTC
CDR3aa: CASSPLFLWEAKNIQYF

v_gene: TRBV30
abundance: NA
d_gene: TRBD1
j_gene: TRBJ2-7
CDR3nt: TGTGCCTGGAGTACCCCGGGACAGGGGGCTGACGAGCAGTACTTC
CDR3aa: CAWSTPGQGADEQYF

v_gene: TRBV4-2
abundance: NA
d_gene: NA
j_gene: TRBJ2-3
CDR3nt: TGTGCCAGCAGGGGGGGCGGATTTAGCACAGATACGCAGTATTTT
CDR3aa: CASRGGGFSTDTQYF

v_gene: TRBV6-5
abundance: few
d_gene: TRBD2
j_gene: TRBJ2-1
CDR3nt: TGTGCCAGCAGTCCGACTAGCGGGAGATTGGGTGAGCAGTTCTTC
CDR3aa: CASSPTSGRLGEQFF

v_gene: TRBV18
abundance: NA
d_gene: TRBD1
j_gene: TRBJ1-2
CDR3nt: TGTGCCACCGGTGAGCGACAGGGACACTATGGCTACACCTTC
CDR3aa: CATGERQGHYGYTF

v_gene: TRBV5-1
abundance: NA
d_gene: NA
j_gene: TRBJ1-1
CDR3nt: TGCGCCAGCAGCTTGGCCGGGGGTGAGACTGAAGCTTTCTTT
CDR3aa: CASSLAGGETEAFF

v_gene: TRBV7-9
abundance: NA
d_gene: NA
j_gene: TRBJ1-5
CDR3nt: TGTGCCAGCAGCGGTACAGGGACGAGGGATCAGCCCCAGCATTTT
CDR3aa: CASSGTGTRDQPQHF

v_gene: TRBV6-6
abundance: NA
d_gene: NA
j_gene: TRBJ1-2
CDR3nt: TGTGCCAGCAGTTGCACATGTAGAAAGACCTATGGCTACACCTTC
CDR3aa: CASSCTCRKTYGYTF

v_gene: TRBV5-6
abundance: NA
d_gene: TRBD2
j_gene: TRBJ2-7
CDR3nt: TGTGCCAGCTTCGGGCTAGCGGGAGATGTAGGGACCTACGAGCAGTACTTC
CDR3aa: CASFGLAGDVGTYEQYF

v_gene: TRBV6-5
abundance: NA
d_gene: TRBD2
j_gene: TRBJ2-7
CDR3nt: TGTGCCACCGATCGCGGGGGAGAGCAGTACTTC
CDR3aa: CATDRGGEQYF

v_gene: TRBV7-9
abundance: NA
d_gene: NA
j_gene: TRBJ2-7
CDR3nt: TGTGCCAGCAGCTTAGTATTAGGGGGTGAAGCCATCGAGCAGTACTTC
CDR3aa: CASSLVLGGEAIEQYF

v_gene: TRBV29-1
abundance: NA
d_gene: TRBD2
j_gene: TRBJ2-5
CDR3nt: TGCAGCGTTACGCGGGGGGGGACTAGCGGCGATTGGACCCAGTACTTC
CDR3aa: CSVTRGGTSGDWTQYF

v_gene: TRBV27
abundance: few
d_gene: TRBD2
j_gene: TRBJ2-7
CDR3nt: TGTGCCAGCAGTTCGTCGACTAGCGGGGGGACCTACGAGCAGTACTTC
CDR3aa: CASSSSTSGGTYEQYF

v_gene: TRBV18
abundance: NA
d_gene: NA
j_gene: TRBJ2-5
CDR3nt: TGTGCCAGCTCACCCATCCAAGAGACCCAGTACTTC
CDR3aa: CASSPIQETQYF

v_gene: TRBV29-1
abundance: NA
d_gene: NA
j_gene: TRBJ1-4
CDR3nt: TGCAGCGTTGATTGGGGGGCCGAAGGGGAAAAACTGTTTTTT
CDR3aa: CSVDWGAEGEKLFF

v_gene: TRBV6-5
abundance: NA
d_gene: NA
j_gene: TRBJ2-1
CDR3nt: TGTGCCAGCAATACCTATAGCGGCGATGAGCAGTTCTTC
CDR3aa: CASNTYSGDEQFF

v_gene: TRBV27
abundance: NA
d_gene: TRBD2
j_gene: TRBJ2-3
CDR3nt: TGTGCCAGCAGCCGGAGCGGGAGCTCGATAGATACGCAGTATTTT
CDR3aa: CASSRSGSSIDTQYF

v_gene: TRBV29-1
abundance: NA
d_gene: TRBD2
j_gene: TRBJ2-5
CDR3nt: TGCAGCGTGCTACCCCCTAGCGGACAAGAGACCCAGTACTTC
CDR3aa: CSVLPPSGQETQYF

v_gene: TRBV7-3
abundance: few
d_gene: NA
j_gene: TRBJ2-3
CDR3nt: TGTGCCAGCAGCTTCCTGCCCACAGATACGCAGTATTTT
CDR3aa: CASSFLPTDTQYF

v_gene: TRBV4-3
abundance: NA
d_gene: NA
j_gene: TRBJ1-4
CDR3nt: TGCGCCAGCAGCCAAGAGGAGGGGAGAGGGGAAAAACTGTTTTTT
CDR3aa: CASSQEEGRGEKLFF

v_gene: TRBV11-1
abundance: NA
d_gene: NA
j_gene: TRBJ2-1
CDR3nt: TGTGCCAGCAGCTCCCCTTCGGAGAAGTTGGATGAGCAGTTCTTC
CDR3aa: CASSSPSEKLDEQFF

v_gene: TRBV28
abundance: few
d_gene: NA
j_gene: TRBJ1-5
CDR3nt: TGTGCCAGCAGTTTATACCGGAGATCCCAGCCCCAGCATTTT
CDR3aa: CASSLYRRSQPQHF

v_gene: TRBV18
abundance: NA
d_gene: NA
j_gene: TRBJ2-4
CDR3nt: TGTGCCAGCTCACCACCGATGAGGGACATTCAGTACTTC
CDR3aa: CASSPPMRDIQYF

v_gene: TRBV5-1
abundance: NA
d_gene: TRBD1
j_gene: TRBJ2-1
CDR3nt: TGCGCCAGCAGCCCGCGGGACAGGGGTACCAATGAGCAGTTCTTC
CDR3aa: CASSPRDRGTNEQFF

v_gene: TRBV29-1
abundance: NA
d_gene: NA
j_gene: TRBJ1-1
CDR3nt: TGCAGCGTTGAGTCAGCCGCTTTCTTT
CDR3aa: CSVESAAFF

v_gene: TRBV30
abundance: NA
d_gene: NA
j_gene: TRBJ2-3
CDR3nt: TGTGCCTGGAGTGTAGGTAGGGAGCCGGCAGATACGCAGTATTTT
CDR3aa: CAWSVGREPADTQYF

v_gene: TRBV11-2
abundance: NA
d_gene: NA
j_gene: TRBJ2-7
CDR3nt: TGTGCCAGCAGCCCGGGACTGGGGAGCTCCTACGAGCAGTACTTC
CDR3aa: CASSPGLGSSYEQYF

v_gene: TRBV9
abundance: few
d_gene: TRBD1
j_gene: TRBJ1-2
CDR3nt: TGTGCCAGCAGCGCCCAGGGGGCCACCCGGGGCTACACCTTC
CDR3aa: CASSAQGATRGYTF

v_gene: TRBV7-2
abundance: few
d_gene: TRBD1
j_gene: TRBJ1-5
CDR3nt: TGTGCCAGCAGCTTTACAGGGGGTGATCAGCCCCAGCATTTT
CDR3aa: CASSFTGGDQPQHF

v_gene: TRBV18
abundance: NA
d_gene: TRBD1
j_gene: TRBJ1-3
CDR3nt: TGTGCCAGCTCACCAGGGGACAGAGCTGGAAACACCATATATTTT
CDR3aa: CASSPGDRAGNTIYF

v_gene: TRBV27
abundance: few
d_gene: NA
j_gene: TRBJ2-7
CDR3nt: TGTGCCAGTCGTGTCCGGGCTACCTACGAGCAGTACTTC
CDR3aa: CASRVRATYEQYF

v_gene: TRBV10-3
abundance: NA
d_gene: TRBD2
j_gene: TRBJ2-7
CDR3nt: TGTGCCATCAGTGACAGTCTAGCGGGAGGATTCTACGAGCAGTACTTC
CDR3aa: CAISDSLAGGFYEQYF

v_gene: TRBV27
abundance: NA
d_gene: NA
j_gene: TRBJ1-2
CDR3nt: TGTGCCAGCAGTTTATCGAAGGCGAGGACTCAAGGCTACACCTTC
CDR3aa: CASSLSKARTQGYTF

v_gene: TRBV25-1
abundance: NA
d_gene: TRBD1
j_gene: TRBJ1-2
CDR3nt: TGTGCCAGCAGCGGTGACAGGGTAAACTATGGCTACACCTTC
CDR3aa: CASSGDRVNYGYTF

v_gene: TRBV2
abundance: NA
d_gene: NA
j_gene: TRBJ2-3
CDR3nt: TGTGCCAGCAGTAGTATGGCTCAAGATACGCAGTATTTT
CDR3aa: CASSSMAQDTQYF

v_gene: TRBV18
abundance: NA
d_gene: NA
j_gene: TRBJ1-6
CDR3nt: TGTGCCAGCTCCCTGGGAGATAATTCACCCCTCCACTTT
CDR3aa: CASSLGDNSPLHF

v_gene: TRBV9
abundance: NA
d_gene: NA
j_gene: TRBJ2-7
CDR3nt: TGTGCCAGCAGCGTAGAGCCCGCCTACTACGAGCAGTACTTC
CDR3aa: CASSVEPAYYEQYF

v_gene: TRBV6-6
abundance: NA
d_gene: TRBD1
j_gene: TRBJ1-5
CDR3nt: TGTGCCAGCAGGATTAGCCTCCAGGGGGGAGGGCCCCAGCATTTT
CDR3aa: CASRISLQGGGPQHF

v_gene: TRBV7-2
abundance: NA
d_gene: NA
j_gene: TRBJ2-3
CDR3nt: TGTGCCAGCAGCTTAGTGCATCGGCCTACAGATACGCAGTATTTT
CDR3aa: CASSLVHRPTDTQYF

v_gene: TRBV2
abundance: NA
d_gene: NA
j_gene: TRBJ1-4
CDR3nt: TGTGCCAGCATCGAGGCAGGGGCCCCCAGCGAGGAACTGTTTTTT
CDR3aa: CASIEAGAPSEELFF

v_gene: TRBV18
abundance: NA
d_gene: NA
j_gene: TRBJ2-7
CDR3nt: TGTGCCAGCTCACCGGGACAAAATTACGAGCAGTACTTC
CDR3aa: CASSPGQNYEQYF

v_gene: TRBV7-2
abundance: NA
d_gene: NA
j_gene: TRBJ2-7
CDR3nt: TGTGCCAGCAGCCCCAGTTCAGGAGGCTTCTACGAGCAGTACTTC
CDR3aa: CASSPSSGGFYEQYF

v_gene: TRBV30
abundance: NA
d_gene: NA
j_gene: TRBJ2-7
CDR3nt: TGTGCCTGGAGTGTTGACGGGGGGCCCTACGAGCAGTACTTC
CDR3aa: CAWSVDGGPYEQYF

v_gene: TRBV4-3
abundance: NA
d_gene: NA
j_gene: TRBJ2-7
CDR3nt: TGCGCCAGCAGCCGTGCCTCGGACGGCTACGAGCAGTACTTC
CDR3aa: CASSRASDGYEQYF

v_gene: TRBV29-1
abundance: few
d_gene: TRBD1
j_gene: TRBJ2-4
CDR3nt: TGCAGCGTCCCCGGGACAGTGCAAAACATTCAGTACTTC
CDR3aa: CSVPGTVQNIQYF

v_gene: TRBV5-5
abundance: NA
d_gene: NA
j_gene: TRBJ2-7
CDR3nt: TGTGCCAGCAGCCTGGGGCCGGACAGTTACTACGAGCAGTACTTC
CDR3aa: CASSLGPDSYYEQYF

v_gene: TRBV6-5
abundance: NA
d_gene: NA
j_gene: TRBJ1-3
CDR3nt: TGTGCCAGTAGTCGCAGATCCTCTGGAAACACCATATATTTT
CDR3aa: CASSRRSSGNTIYF

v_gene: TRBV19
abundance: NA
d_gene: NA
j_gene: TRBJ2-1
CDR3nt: TGTGCCAGTAGTATTGTGGAGGGCTCCTACAATGAGCAGTTCTTC
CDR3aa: CASSIVEGSYNEQFF

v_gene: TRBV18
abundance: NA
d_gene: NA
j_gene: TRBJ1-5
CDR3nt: TGTGCCAGCTCACCAAAACAGCCCAATCAGCCCCAGCATTTT
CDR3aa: CASSPKQPNQPQHF